The text below deals with one T cell receptor (beta chain). Its target is not known. The data derive from a study of T cell repertoires in cytomegalovirus infection. Study background: Public TCR beta signatures indicated both CMV infection and matching HLA type.

The length of the CDR3 is 14 residues. Trimming took 6 bases from V and 8 from J; bases not matched to a gene: 12. Germline V gene lookup returns CDR1 MNHEY and CDR2 SVGAGI. TCRdb independently ran MiXCR on the reads; one entry per CDR3 protein. The table records 290,000 or so distinct CDR3 sequences, 20% to 30% of them present only once. Study outcomes and limitations: Identification of carriers of CMV plus the relevant HLA was achieved through cumulative public TCR beta family frequency. Across the ex vivo response, the dominant clonotypes were HLA-C-restricted CMV-specific TCR beta clonotypes.

The clonotype was recovered from a human donor in good health (CMV status not recorded). Some clones in this sample may be carry-over from other donors' samples. V gene TRBV6-5 combines with J gene TRBJ1-2; 7 bases align to TRBD1. The sample comprised PBMCs. The CDR3 region is CASSRGHRGGGYTF. CDR3 DNA: TGTGCCAGCAGCCGAGGCCACAGGGGCGGCGGCTACACCTTC.